The clone carrying this T cell receptor (beta chain) was seen a handful of times. Its antigen remains unidentified. The entry originates in a study of response to subunit inactivated influenza vaccine. General study results and limits: The authors suggested that few new T cells are recruited per seasonal influenza vaccination.

CDR1 and CDR2 (germline): SGHRS, YFSETQ. Deletions cut 5 bases from V and 2 bases from J, with 17 bases between. The CDR3 has 16 residues. TCRdb processed the RT-PCR reads anew with MiXCR; each CDR3 protein has one entry. This sample yields about 700,000 distinct CDR3 sequences, of which 12% to 15% are seen a single time; 7.5% to 9% belongs to the top ten. The chain links TRBV5-1 to TRBJ2-1; tentatively, D is TRBD2 (6 bases). The sequences come from PBMCs from blood, collected 14 to 15 days before vaccination. The sequence came from a man aged 50 to 60 who received an inactivated influenza vaccine. DNA of the CDR3: TGCGCCAGCAGACCCACTAGCCTCAGGACCTACAATGAGCAGTTCTTC. Amino acid sequence: CASRPTSLRTYNEQFF.